The 24 T cell receptor beta chains presented below share a single source sample, sequenced in a study of HIV-infected patients and healthy controls. Alpha and beta constant-region primers primed reverse transcription of about 500 ng RNA. Alpha and beta chain libraries were made separately by chain-specific third strand synthesis with multiplexing indices. TCRdb fed the 5' RACE reads into MiXCR, producing one record per CDR3 protein. This sample carries approximately 5,400 distinct CDR3 sequences, approximately 22% of them seen once, and the ten largest clones take under 30%. No cell fractionation was done, so the repertoire covers all unsorted peripheral blood T cells. Specimen: blood, collected before antiretroviral therapy. The source of these receptors is an adult with HIV infection.

This clonotype was recorded a few times. The chain combines TRBV9 with TRBJ2-1, with a possible D match to TRBD2 (6 bases). With 6 bases removed from V and 6 bases from J, the gap between germline ends came to 16 bases. The germline gives CDR1 SGDLS, CDR2 YYNGEE. CDR3 length: 14 amino acids. The CDR3, as DNA: TGTGCCAGCACCGGTAGCGGTTTGGTCAATGAGCAGTTCTTC. The encoded protein is CASTGSGLVNEQFF.

Relative to its sample, this clonotype is medium-sized. The chain combines TRBV15 with TRBJ2-3, with D possibly matching TRBD2 (6 bases). The V gene's germline CDR1 is LNHNV and CDR2 YYDKDF (reference sequence). The CDR3 extends over 13 amino acids. The V gene lost 1 base and the J gene lost 5 bases, with 7 bases spanning the gap. Here the CDR3 DNA reads TGTGCCACCAGCAGAGGGAGGGGAGATACGCAGTATTTT. Translation: CATSRGRGDTQYF.

This clonotype has just a few counts. The V call is TRBV19, the J call TRBJ2-5; D perhaps matches TRBD1 (6 bases). CDR3 length: 13 residues. CDR1 is LNHDA and CDR2 is SQIVND in the germline V gene (reference sequence). V dropped 3 bases and J dropped 2 bases, with 7 bases sitting between them. As DNA, the CDR3 is TGTGCCAGTAGTATGGACAGTCAAGAGACCCAGTACTTC. Its translation is CASSMDSQETQYF. The entire variable domain, with the rest obtained from reference TRBV19 and TRBJ2-5, is as follows: DGGITQSPKYLFRKEGQNVTLSCEQNLNHDAMYWYRQDPGQGLRLIYYSQIVNDFQKGDIAEGYSVSREKKESFPLTVTSAQKNPTAFYLCASSMDSQETQYFGPGTRLLVL.

This clonotype was counted many times. V gene TRBV4-1 combines with J gene TRBJ2-3, with D tentatively TRBD1 (5 bases). The CDR3 spans 15 residues. Germline values: CDR1 MGHRA, CDR2 YSYEKL. V was clipped by 4 bases and J by 4 bases, with 15 bases between them. The CDR3 nucleotides read TGCGCCAGCAGCCGGAACGGTGGGGCCTCAGATACGCAGTATTTT. Translated, it gives CASSRNGGASDTQYF.

Of note for this clonotype: This could be a read error, since a much larger clone is one nucleotide away. This chain joins TRBV20-1 and TRBJ2-3; D remains unclear. From germline, CDR1 is DFQATT and CDR2 SNEGSKA (reference sequence). The CDR3 consists of 13 residues. Trimming left V 0 bases short and J 7 bases short, with 11 bases between. The CDR3 DNA reads as TGCAGTGCTAGAGATCCCTCCGCATATACGCAGTATTTT. It is translated as CSARDPSAYTQYF.

This clonotype has a count of ten or more. The CDR3 DNA reads TGTGCCAGCAGTTTAGGATCGGGGGGAACAGTCAATGAGCAGTTCTTC. Translated: CASSLGSGGTVNEQFF. V usage is TRBV27 and J usage is TRBJ2-1, with 7 bases fitting TRBD2. Germline CDR1 MNHEY, CDR2 SMNVEV (reference sequence). CDR3 length equals 16 residues. V lost 2 bases to trimming and J lost 6 bases; unmatched junction nucleotides: 10.

The rearrangement uses TRBV11-2 and TRBJ2-2; unclear D gene. The CDR3 is 14 amino acids. Germline-derived CDR1 and CDR2 are SGHAT and FQNNGV. V lost 1 base to trimming and J lost 3 bases, with 6 bases between them. The CDR3 DNA follows: TGTGCCAGCAGCTTAGTCAGTTACACCGGGGAGCTGTTTTTT. It is translated as CASSLVSYTGELFF.

This clonotype is labeled as medium-sized. This chain links TRBV6-6 with TRBJ1-2; no definite D call. The V end was cut by 0 bases, the J end by 0 bases, with 8 bases between. CDR1 and CDR2 from the germline V gene are MNHNY and SVGAGI (reference sequence). This CDR3 has 15 residues. The DNA of the CDR3 is TGTGCCAGCAGTTACTCGGCACCCTCTAACTATGGCTACACCTTC. Protein sequence: CASSYSAPSNYGYTF.

In its sample, this clonotype was seen many times. The genes are TRBV6-6 and TRBJ2-7; 8 positions match TRBD1. The CDR3 has 13 residues. Germline V gene sequence: CDR1 MNHNY, CDR2 SVGAGI (reference sequence). CDR3 region: CPDPPGQGNEQYF. The CDR3 nucleotides read TGTCCGGATCCTCCCGGACAGGGAAACGAGCAGTACTTC.

This clonotype was counted between two and nine times. The chain is built from TRBV18 and TRBJ1-5; D unclear. The CDR3 length is 14 residues. Looked up from germline, CDR1 is KGHSH and CDR2 is LQKENI. Trimming took 4 bases from V and 6 from J, leaving 13 bases between them. CDR3: CASSHGEDIQPQHF. The CDR3 DNA reads as TGTGCCAGCTCACACGGGGAAGACATTCAGCCCCAGCATTTT.

The rearrangement joins TRBV7-9 to TRBJ1-1, with no clear D. Germline V CDR1 and CDR2: SEHNR, FQNEAQ (reference sequence). The CDR3 sequence is 14 residues long. The V end lost 5 bases, the J end lost 1 base, and 11 bases lay between the germline ends. The CDR3 spells CASSQTTWNTEAFF. The CDR3 coding sequence is TGTGCCAGCAGCCAGACGACATGGAACACTGAAGCTTTCTTT.

By sample fraction, this clonotype is medium-sized (0.01 to 0.1%). The V and J genes are TRBV15 and TRBJ2-7; no clear D. This CDR3 region has 16 residues. V was pared by 0 bases and J by 2 bases, with 14 bases between. Germline V CDR1 and CDR2: LNHNV, YYDKDF (reference sequence). The CDR3 sequence: CATSREGARTAYEQYF. As DNA, the CDR3 is TGTGCCACCAGCAGAGAAGGCGCCAGGACCGCCTACGAGCAGTACTTC.

Judged by abundance, this clonotype is medium-sized. The chain combines TRBV5-1 with TRBJ2-3; TRBD2 matches 8 bases. The V gene end was trimmed by 4 bases and the J gene end by 0 bases; junction bases not matched to a gene: 13. The CDR3 contains 18 residues. Germline CDR1 SGHRS, CDR2 YFSETQ. The CDR3 reads CASSLLGRGDTSTDTQYF. The DNA for the CDR3 is TGCGCCAGCAGCCTCCTTGGGCGGGGGGATACTAGCACAGATACGCAGTATTTT.

This clonotype was observed at least ten times. This sequence joins TRBV10-2 and TRBJ2-7, with D possibly being TRBD2 (5 bases). Trimming took 3 bases from V and 5 from J, leaving 14 bases between them. CDR1 and CDR2 (germline): WSHSY, SAAADI. CDR3 length: 14 residues. Here the CDR3 reads CASSDLEANHEQYF. Here the CDR3 DNA reads TGCGCCAGCAGTGATCTGGAGGCCAACCACGAGCAGTACTTC.

The V and J genes are TRBV27 and TRBJ1-4; D ambiguous. Trimming took off 5 bases at V and 8 bases at J, with 15 bases between the two ends. Germline V gene sequence: CDR1 MNHEY, CDR2 SMNVEV (reference sequence). This CDR3 region has 14 residues. The CDR3 loop reads CASSPRPRWEKLFF. The CDR3 DNA reads as TGTGCCAGCAGTCCCCGCCCCAGGTGGGAAAAACTGTTTTTT. Full variable domain (outside the CDR3, taken from reference TRBV27 and TRBJ1-4): EAQVTQNPRYLITVTGKKLTVTCSQNMNHEYMSWYRQDPGLGLRQIYYSMNVEVTDKGDVPEGYKVSRKEKRNFPLILESPSPNQTSLYFCASSPRPRWEKLFFGSGTQLSVL.

The table lists this clonotype with many counts. CDR3 DNA sequence: TGCGCCAGCAGCCAAGCGAACAGGCGCTCCTACGAGCAGTACTTC. Translation: CASSQANRRSYEQYF. The chain joins TRBV4-1 to TRBJ2-7; the D gene is possibly TRBD1 (5 bases). This CDR3 contains 15 residues. Between the trimmed V and J ends, which lost 1 base and 0 bases, there was a span of 10 bases. Germline V gives CDR1 MGHRA, CDR2 YSYEKL.

In regard to this clonotype: A much larger clonotype is one base distant, so this may be a read error. This chain links TRBV28 with TRBJ2-6; D remains ambiguous. The CDR3 is 16 amino acids. Per the germline V gene, CDR1 is MDHEN and CDR2 is SYDVKM. DNA of the CDR3: TGTGCCAGCAGCTCCCCCGGTCTCTCTGTGGCCAACGTCCTGACTTTC. Translating it yields CASSSPGLSVANVLTF.

Regarding this clonotype: A single base separates this from a much larger clone, so it may be a read error. The chain has TRBV6-5 and TRBJ2-7; unclear D gene. The germline V gene encodes CDR1 MNHEY and CDR2 SVGAGI. The ends were cut back, 0 bases at V and 4 bases at J, with 7 bases in the middle. The CDR3 is 13 amino acids. The CDR3 reads CASSYSIGYEQYF. The CDR3 DNA is TGTGCCAGCAGTTACTCGATTGGTTACGAGCAGTACTTC.

This clonotype is medium-sized by share. The J gene is TRBJ2-1, the V gene TRBV27, with a possible D match to TRBD1 (5 bases). With 3 bases removed from V and 0 bases from J, the gap between germline ends came to 9 bases. In germline, CDR1 is MNHEY, CDR2 SMNVEV (reference sequence). This CDR3 is built from 15 residues. Here the CDR3 reads CASSLGLNSYNEQFF. As DNA, the CDR3 is TGTGCCAGCAGTTTGGGGCTGAACTCCTACAATGAGCAGTTCTTC.

This clonotype appeared once. The chain recombines TRBV20-1 with TRBJ1-2, with 8 nucleotides matching TRBD1. V shed 1 base, J shed 0 bases, and the junction held 1 base outside the gene matches. Per germline, CDR1 DFQATT and CDR2 SNEGSKA (reference sequence). This CDR3 is 14 amino acids long. The CDR3, as DNA: TGCAGTGCTAGAGGGACAGGGCCTAACTATGGCTACACCTTC. Protein: CSARGTGPNYGYTF.

The V gene is TRBV12-3 or TRBV12-4, the J gene TRBJ2-7; no definite D call. V was trimmed by 3 bases and J by 2 bases, leaving 8 bases between them. The length of the CDR3 is 13 residues. The CDR3 spells CASSFRPTYEQYF. Here the CDR3 DNA reads TGTGCCAGCAGTTTCCGGCCAACCTACGAGCAGTACTTC.

This clonotype occurred many times. The V call is TRBV9, the J call TRBJ2-1, with TRBD1 identical over 9 bases. V shed 1 base and J 7 bases; nucleotides not matched to a gene: 6. Germline V gives CDR1 SGDLS, CDR2 YYNGEE. There are 15 residues in the CDR3. The CDR3 coding sequence is TGTGCCAGCAGCGTAAACAGGGGGCTGGGAAATGAGCAGTTCTTC. Its protein is CASSVNRGLGNEQFF.

The chain employs TRBV6-5 and TRBJ2-7; D call uncertain. V gave up 5 bases and J gave up 6 bases, with 20 bases separating them. The CDR3 runs 15 residues. The germline V gene has CDR1 MNHEY and CDR2 SVGAGI. In DNA form, the CDR3 reads TGTGCCAGCAGTCTGGCGCAGGTAGGTGGGCTCGAGCAGTACTTC. The encoded protein is CASSLAQVGGLEQYF.

This clonotype is deemed medium-sized. V usage is TRBV27 and J usage is TRBJ2-7; no definite D call. Trimming cost V 5 bases and J 3 bases, with 11 bases left between them. The CDR3 sequence is 13 residues long. CDR1 is MNHEY, CDR2 SMNVEV, per germline (reference sequence). For the CDR3, the DNA is TGTGCCAGCAGTCTCACGGTTTACTACGAGCAGTACTTC. Protein product: CASSLTVYYEQYF.